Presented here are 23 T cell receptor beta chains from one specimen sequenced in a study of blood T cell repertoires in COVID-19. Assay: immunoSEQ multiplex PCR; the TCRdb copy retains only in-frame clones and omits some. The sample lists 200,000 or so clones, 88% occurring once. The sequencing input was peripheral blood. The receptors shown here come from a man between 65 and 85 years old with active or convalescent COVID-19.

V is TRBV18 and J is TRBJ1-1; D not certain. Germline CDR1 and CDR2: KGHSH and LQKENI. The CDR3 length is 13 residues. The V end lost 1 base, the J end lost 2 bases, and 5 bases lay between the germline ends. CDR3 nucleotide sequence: TGTGCCAGCTCACCACGAGGCAACACTGAAGCTTTCTTT. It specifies CASSPRGNTEAFF.

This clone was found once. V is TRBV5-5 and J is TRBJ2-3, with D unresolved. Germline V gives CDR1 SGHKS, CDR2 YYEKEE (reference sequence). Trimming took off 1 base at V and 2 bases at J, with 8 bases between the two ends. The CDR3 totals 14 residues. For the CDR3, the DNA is TGTGCCAGCAGCTTGCTCAGGTTCACAGATACGCAGTATTTT. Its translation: CASSLLRFTDTQYF.

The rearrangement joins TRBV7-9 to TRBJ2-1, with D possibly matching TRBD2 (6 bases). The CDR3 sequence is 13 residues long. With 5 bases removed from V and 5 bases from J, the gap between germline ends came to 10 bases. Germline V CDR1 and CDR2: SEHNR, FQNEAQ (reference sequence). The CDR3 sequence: CASSLTSNNEQFF. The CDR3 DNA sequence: TGTGCCAGCAGCCTTACTAGCAACAATGAGCAGTTCTTC. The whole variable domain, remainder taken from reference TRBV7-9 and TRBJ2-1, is DTGVSQNPRHKITKRGQNVTFRCDPISEHNRLYWYRQTLGQGPEFLTYFQNEAQLEKSRLLSDRFSAERPKGSFSTLEIQRTEQGDSAMYLCASSLTSNNEQFFGPGTRLTVL.

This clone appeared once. The CDR3 DNA is TGTGCCAGCAGTGAAGCGCAACTCGGGACCGGGGAGCTGTTTTTT. It is translated as CASSEAQLGTGELFF. The V and J genes are TRBV2 and TRBJ2-2, with no clear D. V was shortened by 0 bases and J by 5 bases, with 10 bases between the two germline ends. The CDR3 covers 15 residues. The V gene's germline CDR1 is SNHLY and CDR2 FYNNEI.

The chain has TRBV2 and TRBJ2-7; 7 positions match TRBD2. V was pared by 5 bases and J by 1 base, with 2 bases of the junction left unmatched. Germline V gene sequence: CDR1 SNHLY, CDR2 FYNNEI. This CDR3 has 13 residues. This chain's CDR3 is CASSWGGSYEQYF. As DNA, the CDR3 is TGTGCCAGCAGTTGGGGAGGGTCCTACGAGCAGTACTTC.

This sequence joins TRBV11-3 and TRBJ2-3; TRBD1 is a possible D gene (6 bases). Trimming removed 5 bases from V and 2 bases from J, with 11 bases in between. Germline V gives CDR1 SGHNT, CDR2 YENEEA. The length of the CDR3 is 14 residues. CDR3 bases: TGTGCCAGCAGCAAGGACAGTAACACAGATACGCAGTATTTT. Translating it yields CASSKDSNTDTQYF.

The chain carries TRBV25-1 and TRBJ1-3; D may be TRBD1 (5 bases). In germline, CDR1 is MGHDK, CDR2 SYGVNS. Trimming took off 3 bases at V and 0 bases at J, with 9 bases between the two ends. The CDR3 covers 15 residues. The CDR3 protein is CASSEYQGSGNTIYF. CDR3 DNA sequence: TGTGCCAGCAGTGAGTACCAGGGCTCTGGAAACACCATATATTTT.

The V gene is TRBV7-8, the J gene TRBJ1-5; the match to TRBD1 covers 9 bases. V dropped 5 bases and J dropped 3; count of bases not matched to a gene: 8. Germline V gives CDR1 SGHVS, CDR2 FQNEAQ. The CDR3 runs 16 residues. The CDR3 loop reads CASSQPGTGINQPQHF. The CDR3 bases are TGTGCCAGCAGCCAACCAGGGACAGGGATCAATCAGCCCCAGCATTTT.

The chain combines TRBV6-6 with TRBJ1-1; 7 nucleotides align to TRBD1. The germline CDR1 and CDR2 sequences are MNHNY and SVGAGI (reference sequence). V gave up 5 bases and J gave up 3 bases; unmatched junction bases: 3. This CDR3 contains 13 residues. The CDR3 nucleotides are TGTGCCAGCAGTCAGACAGGGCACACTGAAGCTTTCTTT. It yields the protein CASSQTGHTEAFF.

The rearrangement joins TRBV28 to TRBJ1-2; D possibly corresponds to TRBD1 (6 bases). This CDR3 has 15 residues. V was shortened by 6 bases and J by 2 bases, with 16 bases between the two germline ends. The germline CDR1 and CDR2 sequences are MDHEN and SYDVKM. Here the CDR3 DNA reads TGTGCCAGCAGCTCTTCTGGACAGCCCAACTATGGCTACACCTTC. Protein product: CASSSSGQPNYGYTF.

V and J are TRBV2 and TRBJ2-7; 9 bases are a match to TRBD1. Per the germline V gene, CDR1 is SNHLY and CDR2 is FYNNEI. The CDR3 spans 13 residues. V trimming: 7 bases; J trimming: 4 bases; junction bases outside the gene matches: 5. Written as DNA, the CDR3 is TGTGCCAGCACCCGGGACAGGGCTTACGAGCAGTACTTC. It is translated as CASTRDRAYEQYF.

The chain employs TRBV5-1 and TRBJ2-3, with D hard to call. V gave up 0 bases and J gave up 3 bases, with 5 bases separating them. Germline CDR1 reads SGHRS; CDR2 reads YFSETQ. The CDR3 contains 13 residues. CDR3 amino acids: CASSLVPTDTQYF. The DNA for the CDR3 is TGCGCCAGCAGCTTGGTTCCGACAGATACGCAGTATTTT.

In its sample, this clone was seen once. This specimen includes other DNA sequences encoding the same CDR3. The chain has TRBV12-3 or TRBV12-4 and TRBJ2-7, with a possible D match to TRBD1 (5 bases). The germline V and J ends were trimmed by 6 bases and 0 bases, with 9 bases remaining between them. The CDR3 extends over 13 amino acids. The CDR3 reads CASSLQGSYEQYF. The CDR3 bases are TGTGCCAGCAGCCTCCAGGGCTCCTACGAGCAGTACTTC.

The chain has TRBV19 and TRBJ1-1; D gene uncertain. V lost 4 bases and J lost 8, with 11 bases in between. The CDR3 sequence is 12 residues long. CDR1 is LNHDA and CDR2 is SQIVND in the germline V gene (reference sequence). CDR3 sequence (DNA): TGTGCCAGTAGTAATTCCCCGGGGGAAGCTTTCTTT. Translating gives CASSNSPGEAFF.

As DNA, the CDR3 is TGTGCCAGCAGCTTAAGGGGGTCGGTGAAGGATTCACCCCTCCACTTT. Amino acid sequence: CASSLRGSVKDSPLHF. This chain uses TRBV7-9 with TRBJ1-6; D is possibly TRBD1 (6 bases). Trimming stripped 2 bases from V and 8 bases from J, with 16 bases between. Germline V CDR1 and CDR2: SEHNR, FQNEAQ (reference sequence). This CDR3 spans 16 amino acids.

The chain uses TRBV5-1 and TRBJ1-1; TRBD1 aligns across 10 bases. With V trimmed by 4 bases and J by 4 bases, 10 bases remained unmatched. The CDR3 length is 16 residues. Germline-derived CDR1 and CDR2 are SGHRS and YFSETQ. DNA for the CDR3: TGCGCCAGCAGCCTAGGACAGGGGGGGAAAGGCACTGAAGCTTTCTTT. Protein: CASSLGQGGKGTEAFF.

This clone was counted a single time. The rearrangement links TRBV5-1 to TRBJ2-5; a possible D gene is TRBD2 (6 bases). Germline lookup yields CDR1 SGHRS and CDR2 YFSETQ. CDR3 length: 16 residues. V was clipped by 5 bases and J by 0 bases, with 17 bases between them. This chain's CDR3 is CASRGNSGVYQETQYF. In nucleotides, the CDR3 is TGCGCCAGCAGAGGTAATAGCGGAGTGTACCAAGAGACCCAGTACTTC.

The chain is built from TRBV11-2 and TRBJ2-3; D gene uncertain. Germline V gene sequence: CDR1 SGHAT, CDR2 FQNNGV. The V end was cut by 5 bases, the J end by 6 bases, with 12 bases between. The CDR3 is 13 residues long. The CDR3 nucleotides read TGTGCCAGCAGCGCCGCCAACGCGGATACGCAGTATTTT. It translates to CASSAANADTQYF.

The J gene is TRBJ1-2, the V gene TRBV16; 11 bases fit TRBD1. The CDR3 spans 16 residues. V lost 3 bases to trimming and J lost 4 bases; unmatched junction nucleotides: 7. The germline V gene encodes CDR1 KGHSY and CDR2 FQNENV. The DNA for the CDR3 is TGTGCCAGCAGCCAGCACTCCGGGACAGGGGGCTATGGCTACACCTTC. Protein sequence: CASSQHSGTGGYGYTF.

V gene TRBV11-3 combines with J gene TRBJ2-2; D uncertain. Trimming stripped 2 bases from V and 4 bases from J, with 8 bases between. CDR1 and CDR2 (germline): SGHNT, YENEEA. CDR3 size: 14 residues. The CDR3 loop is CASSLSGLTGELFF. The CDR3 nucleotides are TGTGCCAGCAGCTTATCTGGGCTCACCGGGGAGCTGTTTTTT.

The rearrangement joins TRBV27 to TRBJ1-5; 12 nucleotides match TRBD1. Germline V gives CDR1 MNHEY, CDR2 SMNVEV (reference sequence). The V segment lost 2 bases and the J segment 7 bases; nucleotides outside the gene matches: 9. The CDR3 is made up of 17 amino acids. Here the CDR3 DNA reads TGTGCCAGCAGTTTAAAGGCGGGACAGGGGGCCGGCCAGCCCCAGCATTTT. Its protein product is CASSLKAGQGAGQPQHF.

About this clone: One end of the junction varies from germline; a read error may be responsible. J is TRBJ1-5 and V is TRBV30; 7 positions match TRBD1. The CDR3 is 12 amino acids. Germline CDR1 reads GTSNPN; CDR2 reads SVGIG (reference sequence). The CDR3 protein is CAWSGGPGQPVF. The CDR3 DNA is TGTGCCTGGAGTGGCGGTCCGGGACAGCCGGTTTTT.

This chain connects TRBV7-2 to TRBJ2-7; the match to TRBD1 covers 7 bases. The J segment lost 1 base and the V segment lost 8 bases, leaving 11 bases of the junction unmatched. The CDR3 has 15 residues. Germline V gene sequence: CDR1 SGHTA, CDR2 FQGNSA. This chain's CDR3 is CASSISWGQSYEQYF. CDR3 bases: TGTGCCAGCTCGATTTCTTGGGGACAGTCCTACGAGCAGTACTTC.